This T cell receptor (beta chain) was found in a study of PD-1 blockade in mismatch repair-deficient tumors. About the study: All were previously treated, progressing patients with approximately 12 mismatch repair-deficient cancer types.

V shed 2 bases and J 4 bases; nucleotides not matched to a gene: 19. The CDR3 contains 20 residues. CDR1 is SGHKS, CDR2 YYEKEE, per germline (reference sequence). TCRdb's copy holds only in-frame clones and misses some; the assay was immunoSEQ multiplex PCR. Of tens of thousands of clones listed, 75% to 85% were seen once; the top ten hold 20% to 25%. PCR or immunohistochemistry showed mismatch repair deficiency in every enrolled patient. This clone occurred once. Specimen: peripheral blood, collected 12 weeks after starting pembrolizumab. The gene calls are TRBV5-5 and TRBJ2-5; 11 positions match TRBD2. This clonotype originated in an adult with mismatch repair-deficient cancer. CDR3: CASSFHGGQGLADTRETQYF. CDR3 in DNA: TGTGCCAGCAGCTTCCACGGGGGGCAGGGACTAGCGGACACCCGAGAGACCCAGTACTTC.